The 23 T cell receptor beta chains given below trace back to one sample, sequenced in a study of blood T cells in healthy people across ages. Through a sample-barcoded 5' primer and a J-beta primer mix, a second PCR was run for about 6 to 11 cycles. Using its own MiXCR run on the 5' RACE reads, TCRdb lists one record per CDR3 protein. The table has about 680,000 distinct CDR3 sequences, over 45% seen once; the top ten hold around a third. Specimen: blood. The source of these receptors is a woman in her fifties or sixties in good health.

This clonotype was counted only a few times. The gene calls are TRBV7-9 and TRBJ2-5, with 7 bases fitting TRBD1. CDR3 length: 16 amino acids. Germline loops: CDR1 SEHNR, CDR2 FQNEAQ (reference sequence). Germline trimming cut 1 base from V and 11 bases from J; bases unmatched to any gene: 16. DNA for the CDR3: TGTGCCAGCAGCTTAGGTCTCTCGGGACAGCGGCTGGAGCAGTACTTC. This encodes CASSLGLSGQRLEQYF.

Only a few counts were recorded for this clonotype. This chain connects TRBV5-1 to TRBJ1-4; 7 bases fit TRBD1. V dropped 2 bases and J dropped 8; count of bases not matched to a gene: 6. CDR3 length equals 14 residues. Germline loops: CDR1 SGHRS, CDR2 YFSETQ. This CDR3 is CASSLQPQGEKLFF. The CDR3 region has the DNA TGCGCCAGCAGCTTACAACCACAGGGGGAAAAACTGTTTTTT.

As to this clonotype: This clone may be a read error of a much larger clone one base away. This sequence joins TRBV20-1 and TRBJ2-6; weak D call: TRBD2 (6 bases). The CDR3 runs 16 residues. CDR1 is DFQATT, CDR2 SNEGSKA, per germline (reference sequence). Trimming pared 5 bases from V and 0 bases from J, leaving 14 bases between. The CDR3 region is CSAPGGTYSGANVLTF. CDR3 DNA: TGCAGTGCTCCTGGCGGGACCTACTCTGGGGCCAACGTCCTGACTTTC.

The chain couples TRBV20-1 to TRBJ2-4, with 11 nucleotides matching TRBD2. Unmatched junction bases numbered 3, after V lost 2 bases and J lost 0 bases. The germline V gene encodes CDR1 DFQATT and CDR2 SNEGSKA (reference sequence). The length of the CDR3 is 16 residues. This chain's CDR3 is CSARPGLAVAKNIQYF. The DNA for the CDR3 is TGCAGTGCTAGACCGGGACTAGCGGTAGCCAAAAACATTCAGTACTTC.

This clonotype was seen a few times. CDR3 protein: CSVGEGPSSYEQYF. CDR3 DNA: TGCAGCGTTGGGGAGGGGCCTAGCTCCTACGAGCAGTACTTC. The chain couples TRBV29-1 to TRBJ2-7; 7 bases match TRBD2. The CDR3 is made up of 14 amino acids. V lost 4 bases, J lost 0 bases, and 6 bases stayed unmatched. Germline values: CDR1 SQVTM, CDR2 ANQGSEA.

This chain connects TRBV29-1 to TRBJ2-4, with 7 bases lining up with TRBD1. Germline trimming cut 7 bases from V and 8 bases from J; bases unmatched to any gene: 8. The germline V gene encodes CDR1 SQVTM and CDR2 ANQGSEA. CDR3 length: 12 residues. CDR3 amino acids: CSAASQGDIQYF. CDR3 nucleotide sequence: TGCAGCGCAGCGAGTCAGGGGGACATTCAGTACTTC.

This chain uses TRBV12-3 or TRBV12-4 with TRBJ2-1, with 8 bases aligning to TRBD2. The CDR3 totals 17 residues. V lost 3 bases, J lost 0 bases, and 7 bases stayed unmatched. The DNA for the CDR3 is TGTGCCAGCAGTTTCAATAAGCGGGAGTCCTCCTACAATGAGCAGTTCTTC. Translated, it gives CASSFNKRESSYNEQFF.

The table lists this clonotype with a few counts. The chain joins TRBV20-1 to TRBJ2-3, with D possibly being TRBD1 (5 bases). The CDR3 length is 15 residues. CDR1 is DFQATT and CDR2 is SNEGSKA in the germline V gene (reference sequence). Trimming stripped 8 bases from V and 0 bases from J, with 18 bases between. CDR3 amino acids: CSRQSASSSTDTQYF. The CDR3 DNA follows: TGCAGTAGACAGTCGGCTAGTAGTAGCACAGATACGCAGTATTTT.

This clonotype was counted many times. This chain connects TRBV3-1 to TRBJ2-5; D is perhaps TRBD2 (6 bases). Germline V CDR1 and CDR2: LGHDT, YNNKEL (reference sequence). The V and J ends lost 4 bases and 5 bases respectively, with 14 bases between them. The CDR3 has 14 amino acids. CDR3 amino acids: CASSPGSRAETQYF. DNA of the CDR3: TGTGCCAGCAGCCCCGGGAGTCGGGCGGAGACCCAGTACTTC.

The table lists this clonotype with a few counts. The chain employs TRBV6-2 or TRBV6-3 and TRBJ2-7, with 11 bases lining up with TRBD1. The CDR3 is 15 amino acids. Trimming removed 6 bases from V and 0 bases from J; junction bases left unmatched: 4. Germline CDR1 MNHEY, CDR2 SVGEGT. This chain's CDR3 is CASRWTGGSSYEQYF. Written as DNA, the CDR3 is TGTGCCAGCAGGTGGACAGGGGGCAGCTCCTACGAGCAGTACTTC.

The rearrangement links TRBV7-3 to TRBJ2-2; D call uncertain. Germline CDR1 is SGHTA and CDR2 is FQGTGA. This CDR3 has 16 residues. V was clipped by 5 bases and J by 1 base, with 14 bases between them. The CDR3: CASSQGVGMNTGELFF. Written as DNA, the CDR3 is TGTGCCAGCAGCCAAGGCGTTGGGATGAACACCGGGGAGCTGTTTTTT.

This clonotype was detected a few times. V and J are TRBV5-6 and TRBJ2-1; perhaps D is TRBD1 or TRBD2 (5 bases each). The ends were cut back, 5 bases at V and 4 bases at J, with 10 bases in the middle. This CDR3 is built from 13 residues. Germline lookup yields CDR1 SGHDT and CDR2 YYEEEE. The CDR3 nucleotides read TGTGCCAGCAGGCCAGGGACGTACAATGAGCAGTTCTTC. It codes for CASRPGTYNEQFF.

This rearrangement joins TRBV12-3 or TRBV12-4 to TRBJ2-7; D might be TRBD2 (5 bases). With 7 bases removed from V and 2 bases from J, the gap between germline ends came to 15 bases. This CDR3 is built from 14 residues. The CDR3 sequence is CASTVEGTAYEQYF. The CDR3 DNA follows: TGTGCCAGCACCGTCGAGGGAACGGCCTACGAGCAGTACTTC.

V gene TRBV11-1 combines with J gene TRBJ1-2; D is unclear. Looked up from germline, CDR1 is SGHAT and CDR2 is FQDESV (reference sequence). Trimming removed 3 bases at V and 4 bases at J, with 36 bases between. The CDR3 is made up of 22 amino acids. The CDR3 loop is CASSFFYLPLKANKTCIYGYTF. DNA for the CDR3: TGTGCCAGCAGCTTTTTCTACCTACCACTAAAAGCCAACAAAACTTGTATCTATGGCTACACCTTC. The variable domain in full, with the rest retrieved from reference TRBV11-1 and TRBJ1-2, is EAEVAQSPRYKITEKSQAVAFWCDPISGHATLYWYRQILGQGPELLVQFQDESVVDDSQLPKDRFSAERLKGVDSTLKIQPAELGDSAMYLCASSFFYLPLKANKTCIYGYTFGSGTRLTVV.

This rearrangement joins TRBV27 to TRBJ2-3; 13 bases are shared with TRBD2. This CDR3 spans 15 amino acids. CDR1 and CDR2 (germline): MNHEY, SMNVEV (reference sequence). The V segment lost 11 bases and the J segment 3 bases; nucleotides outside the gene matches: 8. The chain's CDR3 is CAGQTGLAGTDTQYF. For the CDR3, the DNA is TGTGCCGGCCAAACGGGACTAGCGGGGACAGATACGCAGTATTTT.

This chain links TRBV7-2 with TRBJ2-7; D possibly corresponds to TRBD1 (6 bases). CDR1 is SGHTA, CDR2 FQGNSA, per germline. Trimming shortened V by 3 bases and J by 0 bases, and 12 bases separated the two germline ends. The CDR3 consists of 15 residues. DNA of the CDR3: TGTGCCAGCAGCTTCCGGGGACACAGCTCCTACGAGCAGTACTTC. Encoded protein: CASSFRGHSSYEQYF. Using reference TRBV7-2 and TRBJ2-7 for the parts outside the CDR3, the full variable domain is GAGVSQSPSNKVTEKGKDVELRCDPISGHTALYWYRQSLGQGLEFLIYFQGNSAPDKSGLPSDRFSAERTGGSVSTLTIQRTQQEDSAVYLCASSFRGHSSYEQYFGPGTRLTVT.

The rearrangement uses TRBV25-1 and TRBJ2-7; 7 bases are a match to TRBD1. Germline V CDR1 and CDR2: MGHDK, SYGVNS. J gave up 2 bases and V 3 bases, and 10 bases lay outside the gene matches. The CDR3 has 16 residues. The CDR3 DNA sequence: TGTGCCAGCAGTGATGCGACAGGGTCGAGGGCCTACGAGCAGTACTTC. This codes for CASSDATGSRAYEQYF.

This clonotype was counted ten times or more. This chain uses TRBV20-1 with TRBJ2-7; either TRBD1 or TRBD2 may fit D (5 bases each). This CDR3 contains 15 residues. Trimming removed 5 bases at V and 0 bases at J, with 17 bases between. Germline lookup yields CDR1 DFQATT and CDR2 SNEGSKA (reference sequence). DNA for the CDR3: TGCAGTGCTGAATCTTTTCCGGGACCCTCCTACGAGCAGTACTTC. Amino acid sequence: CSAESFPGPSYEQYF.

A word on this clonotype: One end of the junction does not line up with germline, which may come from a read error. The chain is built from TRBV28 and TRBJ2-5, with D unresolved. The DNA end is more similar to TRBJ2-7, so the J call may be wrong. The CDR3 consists of 13 residues. Germline V gene lookup returns CDR1 MDHEN and CDR2 SYDVKM. CDR3 bases: TGTGCCAGCAGCCGCGCCCCCTCCGACGAGCAGTACTTC. It codes for CASSRAPSDEQYF.

This clonotype was seen more than once but under ten times. This chain links TRBV20-1 with TRBJ2-7, with TRBD1 as a possible D gene (5 bases). Judging by the DNA end, TRBJ2-5 fits better; the J call may be wrong. The CDR3 is 12 amino acids. From germline, CDR1 is DFQATT and CDR2 SNEGSKA (reference sequence). CDR3 nucleotide sequence: TGCAGTGCTCTCGGACATCAAGAGACCCAGTACTTC. This translates into CSALGHQETQYF.

The rearrangement uses TRBV11-3 and TRBJ2-1, with D perhaps TRBD2 (6 bases). The DNA end is a closer match to TRBJ2-7, so the J assignment may be wrong. Germline CDR1 SGHNT, CDR2 YENEEA. The CDR3 runs to 15 residues. As DNA, the CDR3 is TGTGCCAGCAGCTTAGGTCCGGACTATTATTACGAGCAGTACTTC. Amino acid sequence: CASSLGPDYYYEQYF.

This chain joins TRBV29-1 and TRBJ2-2; D might be TRBD1 (5 bases). The V gene lost 1 base and the J gene lost 2 bases, with 8 bases spanning the gap. This CDR3 spans 14 amino acids. Germline assignment: CDR1 SQVTM and CDR2 ANQGSEA. For the CDR3, the DNA is TGCAGCGTTGAAGGTGACAGTAACACCGGGGAGCTGTTTTTT. This sequence encodes CSVEGDSNTGELFF.

This clonotype turned up a few times. The gene calls are TRBV7-9 and TRBJ1-1; tentatively, D is TRBD1 (5 bases). Per germline, CDR1 SEHNR and CDR2 FQNEAQ (reference sequence). The CDR3 is 12 amino acids. Between the trimmed V and J ends, which lost 5 bases and 11 bases, there was a span of 15 bases. The CDR3, as DNA: TGTGCCAGCAGCCCGGTGGGGGGTTTCGCTTTCTTT. Translation gives CASSPVGGFAFF.